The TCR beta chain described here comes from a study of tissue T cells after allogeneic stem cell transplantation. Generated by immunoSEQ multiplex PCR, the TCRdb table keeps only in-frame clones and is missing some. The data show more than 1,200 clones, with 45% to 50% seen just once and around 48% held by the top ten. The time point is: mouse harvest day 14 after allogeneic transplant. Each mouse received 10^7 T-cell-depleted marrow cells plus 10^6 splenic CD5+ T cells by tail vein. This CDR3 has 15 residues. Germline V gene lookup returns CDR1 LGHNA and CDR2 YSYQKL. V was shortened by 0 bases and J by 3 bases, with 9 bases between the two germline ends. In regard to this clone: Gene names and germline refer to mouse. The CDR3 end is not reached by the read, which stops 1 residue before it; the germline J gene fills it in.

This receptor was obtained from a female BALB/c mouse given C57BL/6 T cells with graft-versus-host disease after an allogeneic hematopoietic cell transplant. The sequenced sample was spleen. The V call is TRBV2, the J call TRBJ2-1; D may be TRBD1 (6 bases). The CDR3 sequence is CASSQEGRGYAEQFF. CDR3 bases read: TGTGCCAGCAGCCAAGAAGGCAGGGGCTATGCTGAGCAGTTC.